A selection of T cell receptor beta chains follows, all from one sample in a study of blood T cell repertoires in COVID-19. Libraries were prepared by immunoSEQ multiplex PCR; TCRdb keeps only in-frame clonotypes and omits some of them. The sample holds under 130,000 clones, around 66% seen once. Sequencing input: peripheral blood. The receptors originated from an elderly man with acute or convalescent COVID-19. The CDR3 runs from the conserved cysteine through the conserved F or W. Fields, in order: V gene, D gene, clone size, J gene, CDR3 DNA, CDR3 protein. A D gene is named only where the DNA matches it firmly. Clone sizes are given selectively: once, few, many, or a class where the clone is expanded.

v_call: TRBV2
d_call: TRBD2
clone_size: few
j_call: TRBJ2-2
cdr3_nt: TGTGCCAGCAGGGGAGGGGTCGGGGAGCTGTTTTTT
cdr3_aa: CASRGGVGELFF

v_call: TRBV28
d_call: -
clone_size: -
j_call: TRBJ1-2
cdr3_nt: TGTGCCAGCAGTTTAAATATTCCGGGAGGGATACATGGCTACACCTTC
cdr3_aa: CASSLNIPGGIHGYTF

v_call: TRBV24-1
d_call: TRBD2
clone_size: -
j_call: TRBJ2-3
cdr3_nt: TGTGCCACCAGTGAGCCGACTAGCGGGAAGGATACGCAGTATTTT
cdr3_aa: CATSEPTSGKDTQYF

v_call: TRBV2
d_call: TRBD1
clone_size: -
j_call: TRBJ1-1
cdr3_nt: TGTGCCAGCACCAGGGACAGGATGAACACTGAAGCTTTCTTT
cdr3_aa: CASTRDRMNTEAFF

v_call: TRBV7-9
d_call: TRBD1
clone_size: -
j_call: TRBJ2-3
cdr3_nt: TGTGCCAGCAGCCCCGGACAGGGGGCCACAGATACGCAGTATTTT
cdr3_aa: CASSPGQGATDTQYF

v_call: TRBV18
d_call: -
clone_size: few
j_call: TRBJ2-2
cdr3_nt: TGTGCCAGCTCACGGGAGGTAACCGGGGAGCTGTTTTTT
cdr3_aa: CASSREVTGELFF

v_call: TRBV27
d_call: -
clone_size: -
j_call: TRBJ2-2
cdr3_nt: TGTGCCAGCAGCCGCGCCGGGGAGCTGTTTTTT
cdr3_aa: CASSRAGELFF

v_call: TRBV29-1
d_call: -
clone_size: -
j_call: TRBJ1-1
cdr3_nt: TGCAGCGTAGGTCGGGTGAATTCTGAAGCTTTCTTT
cdr3_aa: CSVGRVNSEAFF

v_call: TRBV4-3
d_call: TRBD1
clone_size: -
j_call: TRBJ1-2
cdr3_nt: TGCGCCAGCAGCCTTGGGACAGATTCCTTCTATGGCTACACCTTC
cdr3_aa: CASSLGTDSFYGYTF

v_call: TRBV10-3
d_call: TRBD1
clone_size: -
j_call: TRBJ2-2
cdr3_nt: TGTGCCATCAGCGCCGAGGGGACAGGGAGGACCGGGGAGCTGTTTTTT
cdr3_aa: CAISAEGTGRTGELFF

v_call: TRBV7-8
d_call: TRBD2
clone_size: -
j_call: TRBJ2-1
cdr3_nt: TGTGCCAGCAGCCAGACGGGACTAGGGGACAATGAGCAGTTCTTC
cdr3_aa: CASSQTGLGDNEQFF

v_call: TRBV5-4
d_call: TRBD2
clone_size: few
j_call: TRBJ2-7
cdr3_nt: TGTGCCAGCAGCCCCCGGTGGGGGGAGGGGATGTACGAGCAGTACTTC
cdr3_aa: CASSPRWGEGMYEQYF

v_call: TRBV19
d_call: TRBD1
clone_size: -
j_call: TRBJ1-2
cdr3_nt: TGTGCCAGTAGTATGGACAGGGGCATGAGGGGCTACACCTTC
cdr3_aa: CASSMDRGMRGYTF

v_call: TRBV12-3/TRBV12-4
d_call: -
clone_size: -
j_call: TRBJ1-6
cdr3_nt: TGTGCCAGCAGTTTGGGGCAGGGTCCCCTCCACTTT
cdr3_aa: CASSLGQGPLHF

v_call: TRBV19
d_call: -
clone_size: -
j_call: TRBJ2-5
cdr3_nt: TGTGCCAGTAGTAACAGTAGAGAGACCCAGTACTTC
cdr3_aa: CASSNSRETQYF

v_call: TRBV6-2/TRBV6-3
d_call: -
clone_size: -
j_call: TRBJ2-1
cdr3_nt: TGTGCCAGCAGCCCTGGGAGCCTTGGTGGCAATGAGCAGTTCTTC
cdr3_aa: CASSPGSLGGNEQFF

v_call: TRBV6-1
d_call: -
clone_size: -
j_call: TRBJ2-7
cdr3_nt: TGTGCCAGCAGTTCAGAGGGTCGCTCCGAGTACTTC
cdr3_aa: CASSSEGRSEYF

v_call: TRBV19
d_call: TRBD2
clone_size: few
j_call: TRBJ2-7
cdr3_nt: TGTGCCAGTAGTAGTGGTTGGGCCAGCGGGAGGGCCCCCTACGAGCAGTACTTC
cdr3_aa: CASSSGWASGRAPYEQYF

v_call: TRBV15
d_call: TRBD2
clone_size: -
j_call: TRBJ2-7
cdr3_nt: TGTGCCACCAGCCCGTCGGGACTAGCGGGAGGATACGAGCAGTACTTC
cdr3_aa: CATSPSGLAGGYEQYF

v_call: TRBV5-6
d_call: TRBD2
clone_size: -
j_call: TRBJ2-1
cdr3_nt: TGTGCCAGCAGCGCTAGCGGGAGGGCCGGCAATGAGCAGTTCTTC
cdr3_aa: CASSASGRAGNEQFF

v_call: TRBV10-1
d_call: -
clone_size: -
j_call: TRBJ2-3
cdr3_nt: TGCGCCAGCAGGGTAACAAGTTTCCCTACAGATACGCAGTATTTT
cdr3_aa: CASRVTSFPTDTQYF

v_call: TRBV30
d_call: -
clone_size: -
j_call: TRBJ2-7
cdr3_nt: TGTGCCTGGGGACCGGGAGACTCCGAGCAGTACTTC
cdr3_aa: CAWGPGDSEQYF

v_call: TRBV5-1
d_call: -
clone_size: -
j_call: TRBJ1-1
cdr3_nt: TGCGCCAGCAGCCAGGGCATGAACACTGAAGCTTTCTTT
cdr3_aa: CASSQGMNTEAFF

v_call: TRBV6-6
d_call: -
clone_size: -
j_call: TRBJ1-1
cdr3_nt: TGTGCCAGCAGCCAAGGACAATCCATCCGTCCTGAAGCTTTCTTT
cdr3_aa: CASSQGQSIRPEAFF

v_call: TRBV10-3
d_call: -
clone_size: -
j_call: TRBJ2-2
cdr3_nt: TGTGCCATCAGTGAGCACAGGCCCACCGGGGAGCTGTTTTTT
cdr3_aa: CAISEHRPTGELFF

v_call: TRBV6-6
d_call: -
clone_size: few
j_call: TRBJ2-3
cdr3_nt: TGTGCCAGCATGGTAGCGAGCACAGATACGCAGTATTTT
cdr3_aa: CASMVASTDTQYF

v_call: TRBV10-3
d_call: TRBD2
clone_size: once
j_call: TRBJ2-7
cdr3_nt: TGTGCCATCAGTGAGTCGAGACTAGCGATTAGCTCCTACGAGCAGTACTTC
cdr3_aa: CAISESRLAISSYEQYF

v_call: TRBV30
d_call: -
clone_size: few
j_call: TRBJ1-1
cdr3_nt: TGTGCCTGGAATCGGGGGAACACTGAAGCTTTCTTT
cdr3_aa: CAWNRGNTEAFF

v_call: TRBV5-6
d_call: -
clone_size: few
j_call: TRBJ1-5
cdr3_nt: TGTGCCAGCAGCTTTCCCGGCGGTAATCAGCCCCAGCATTTT
cdr3_aa: CASSFPGGNQPQHF